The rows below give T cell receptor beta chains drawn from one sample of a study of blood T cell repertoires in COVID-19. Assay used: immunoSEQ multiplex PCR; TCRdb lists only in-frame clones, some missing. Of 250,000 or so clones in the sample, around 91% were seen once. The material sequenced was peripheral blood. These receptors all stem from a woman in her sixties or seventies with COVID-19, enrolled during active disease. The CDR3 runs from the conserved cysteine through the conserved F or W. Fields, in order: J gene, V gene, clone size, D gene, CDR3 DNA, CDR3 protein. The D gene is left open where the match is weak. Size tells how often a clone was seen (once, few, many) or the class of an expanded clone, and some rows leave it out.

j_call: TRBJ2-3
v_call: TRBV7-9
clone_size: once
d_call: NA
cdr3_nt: TGTGCCAGCAGCTTCACGGGGAGCCTTCCTAGCACAGATACGCAGTATTTT
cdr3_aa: CASSFTGSLPSTDTQYF

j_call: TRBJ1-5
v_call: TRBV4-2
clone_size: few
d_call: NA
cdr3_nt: TGTGCCAGCAGCCTTAATACAGGGAGCAATCAGCCCCAGCATTTT
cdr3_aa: CASSLNTGSNQPQHF

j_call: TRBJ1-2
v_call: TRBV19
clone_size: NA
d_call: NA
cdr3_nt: TGTGCCAGTAGTATGGGGGGAAACCTCTATCTTAGTGGCTACACCTTC
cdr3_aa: CASSMGGNLYLSGYTF

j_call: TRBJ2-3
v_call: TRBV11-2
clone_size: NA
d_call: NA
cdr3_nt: TGTGCCAGCAGCCACATCACAGATACGCAGTATTTT
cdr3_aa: CASSHITDTQYF

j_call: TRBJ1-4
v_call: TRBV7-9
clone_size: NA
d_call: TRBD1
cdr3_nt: TGTGCCAGCAGCCGGGACAGGGGCGGTGAAAAACTGTTTTTT
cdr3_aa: CASSRDRGGEKLFF

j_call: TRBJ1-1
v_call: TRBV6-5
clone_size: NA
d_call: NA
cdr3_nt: TGTGCCAGCAGTTCGTGGGGGGGGAACACTGAAGCTTTCTTT
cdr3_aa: CASSSWGGNTEAFF

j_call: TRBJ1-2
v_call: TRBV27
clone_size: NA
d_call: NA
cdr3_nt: TGTGCCAGCAGTCGAATCCGACAGCCCAACTATGGCTACACCTTC
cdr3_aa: CASSRIRQPNYGYTF

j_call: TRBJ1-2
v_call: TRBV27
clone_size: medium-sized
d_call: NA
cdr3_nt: TGTGCCAGCAGTTCCGGACAGCCTCTAAGTGGCTACACCTTC
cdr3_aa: CASSSGQPLSGYTF

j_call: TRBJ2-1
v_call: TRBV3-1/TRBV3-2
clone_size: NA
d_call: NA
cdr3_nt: TGTGCCAGCAGCCAAGAACGTCTAGCGAACAATGAGCAGTTCTTC
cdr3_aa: CASSQERLANNEQFF

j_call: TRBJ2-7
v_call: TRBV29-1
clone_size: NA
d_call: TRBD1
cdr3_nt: TGCAGCGTCTCCCGGGACAGCTCCTACGAGCAGTACTTC
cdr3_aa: CSVSRDSSYEQYF

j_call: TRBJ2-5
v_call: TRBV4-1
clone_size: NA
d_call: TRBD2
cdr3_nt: TGCGCCAGCAGCCCGGGACTAGCCCAGAAGACCCAGTACTTC
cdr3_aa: CASSPGLAQKTQYF

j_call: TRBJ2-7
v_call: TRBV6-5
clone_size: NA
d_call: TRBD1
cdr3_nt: TGTGCCAGCAGGGGGACAGTAAGCTACGAGCAGTACTTC
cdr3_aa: CASRGTVSYEQYF

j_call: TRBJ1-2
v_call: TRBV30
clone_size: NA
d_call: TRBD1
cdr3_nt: TGTGCCTGGAGTGCAGGGGGCAGCTATGGCTACACCTTC
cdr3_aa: CAWSAGGSYGYTF

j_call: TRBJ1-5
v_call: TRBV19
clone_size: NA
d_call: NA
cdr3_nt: TGTGCCAGTAGTATCCATAAAGGGAGTCAGCCCCAGCATTTT
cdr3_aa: CASSIHKGSQPQHF

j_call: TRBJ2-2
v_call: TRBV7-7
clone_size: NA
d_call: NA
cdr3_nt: TGTGCTAGCAGCTTTGCAGTTCCGAACACCGGGGAGCTGTTTTTT
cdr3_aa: CASSFAVPNTGELFF

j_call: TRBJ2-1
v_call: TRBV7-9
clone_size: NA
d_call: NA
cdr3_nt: TGTGCCAGCAGCTTAGTGGAGGGATACTACAATGAGCAGTTCTTC
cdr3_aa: CASSLVEGYYNEQFF

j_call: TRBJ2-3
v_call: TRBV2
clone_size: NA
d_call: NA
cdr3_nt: TGTGCCAGCAGCGAAACTAGAGTCGGCACAGATACGCAGTATTTT
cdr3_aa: CASSETRVGTDTQYF

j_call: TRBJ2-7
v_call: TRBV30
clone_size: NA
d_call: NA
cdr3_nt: TGTGCCTGGAGAGGGGGGGGGACCTACGAGCAGTACTTC
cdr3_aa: CAWRGGGTYEQYF

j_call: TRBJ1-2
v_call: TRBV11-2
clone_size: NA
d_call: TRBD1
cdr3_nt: TGTGCCAGCAGCCAAACCCGACAGGGGTTCTACACCTTC
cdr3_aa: CASSQTRQGFYTF

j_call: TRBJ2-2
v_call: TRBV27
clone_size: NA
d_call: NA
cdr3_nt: TGTGCCAGCAGTCAGGGTTTGGGCACCGGGGAGCTGTTTTTT
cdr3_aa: CASSQGLGTGELFF

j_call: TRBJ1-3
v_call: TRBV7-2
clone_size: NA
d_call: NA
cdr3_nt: TGTGCCAGCAGCTTAGGGGGGCAGCCCTCTGGAAACACCATATATTTT
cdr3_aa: CASSLGGQPSGNTIYF

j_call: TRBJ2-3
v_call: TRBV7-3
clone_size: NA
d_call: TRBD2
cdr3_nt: TGTGCCAGCAGTCAGACTAGCGCAGATACGCAGTATTTT
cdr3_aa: CASSQTSADTQYF

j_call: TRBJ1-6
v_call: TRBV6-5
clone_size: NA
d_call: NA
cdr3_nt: TGTGCCAGCAGTAGACCAACGGGGGGAATTTCACCCCTCCACTTT
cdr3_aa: CASSRPTGGISPLHF

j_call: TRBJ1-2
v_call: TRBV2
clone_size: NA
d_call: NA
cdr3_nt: TGTGCCAGCAATATCTTAGCCTATGGCTACACCTTC
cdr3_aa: CASNILAYGYTF

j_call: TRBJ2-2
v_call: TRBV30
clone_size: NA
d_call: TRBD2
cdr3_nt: TGTGCCTGGAATCCAGGGAGCCCCGGGGGGGACACCGGGGAGCTGTTTTTT
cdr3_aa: CAWNPGSPGGDTGELFF

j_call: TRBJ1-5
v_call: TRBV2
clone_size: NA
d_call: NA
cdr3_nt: TGTGCCAGCACCTTCGGGGGTGTCAATCAGCCCCAGCATTTT
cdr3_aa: CASTFGGVNQPQHF

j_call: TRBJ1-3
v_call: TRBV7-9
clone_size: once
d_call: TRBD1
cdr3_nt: TGTGCCAGCAGCTGGGACAGGGAATCTGGAAACACCATATATTTT
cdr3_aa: CASSWDRESGNTIYF

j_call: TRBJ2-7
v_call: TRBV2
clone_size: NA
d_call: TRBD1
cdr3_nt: TGTGCCAGCAGTGAGGACAGGGTGGGCGAGCAGTACTTC
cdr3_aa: CASSEDRVGEQYF

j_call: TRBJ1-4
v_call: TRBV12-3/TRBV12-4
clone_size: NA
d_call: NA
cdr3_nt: TGTGCCAGCACCTCAGGGATGGCGGCACTGTTTTTT
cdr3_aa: CASTSGMAALFF

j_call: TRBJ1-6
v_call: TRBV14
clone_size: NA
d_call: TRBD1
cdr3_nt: TGTGCCAGCAGCGTAACCGGGACAGGGGACTCACCCCTCCACTTT
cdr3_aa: CASSVTGTGDSPLHF

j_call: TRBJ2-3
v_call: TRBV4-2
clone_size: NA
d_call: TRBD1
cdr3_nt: TGTGCCAGCAGCCAAGATCTAGGGACAGTAAACACAGATACGCAGTATTTT
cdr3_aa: CASSQDLGTVNTDTQYF

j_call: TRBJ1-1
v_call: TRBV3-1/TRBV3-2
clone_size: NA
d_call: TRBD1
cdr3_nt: TGTGCCAGCGTGCCCGGGACAGGGTCCAAGTACACTGAAGCTTTCTTT
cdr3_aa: CASVPGTGSKYTEAFF

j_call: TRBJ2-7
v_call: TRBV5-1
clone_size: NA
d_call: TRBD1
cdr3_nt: TGCGCCAGCAGCCTACAGGGGTACGAGCAGTACTTC
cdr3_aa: CASSLQGYEQYF

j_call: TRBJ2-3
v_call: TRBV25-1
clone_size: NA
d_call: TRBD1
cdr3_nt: TGTGCCAGCAGTCCACAGGGGGCAGATACGCAGTATTTT
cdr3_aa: CASSPQGADTQYF

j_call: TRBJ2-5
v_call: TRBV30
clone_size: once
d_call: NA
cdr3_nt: TGTGCCTGGAGTGTAGGGATGAGGGTGGAGACCCAGTACTTC
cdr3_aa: CAWSVGMRVETQYF

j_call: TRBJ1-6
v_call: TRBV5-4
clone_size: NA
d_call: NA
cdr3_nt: TGTGCCAGCAGCTTGGAACCGACACCCGGAGGTTCACCCCTCCACTTT
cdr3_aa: CASSLEPTPGGSPLHF

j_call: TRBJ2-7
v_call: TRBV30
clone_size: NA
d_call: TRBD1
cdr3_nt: TGTGCCTGGACCTTGACAGGGGGAATCTACGAGCAGTACTTC
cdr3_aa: CAWTLTGGIYEQYF

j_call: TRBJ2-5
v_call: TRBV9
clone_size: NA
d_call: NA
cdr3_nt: TGTGCCAGCAGCGCGTACTCGGTAAGGGGAGGAGGCGAGACCCAGTACTTC
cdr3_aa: CASSAYSVRGGGETQYF

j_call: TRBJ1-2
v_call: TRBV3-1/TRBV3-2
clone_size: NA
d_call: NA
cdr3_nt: TGTGCCAGCAGCACCCCAGGGAGGGTGGGAGGCTACACCTTC
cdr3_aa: CASSTPGRVGGYTF

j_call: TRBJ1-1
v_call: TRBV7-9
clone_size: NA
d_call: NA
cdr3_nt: TGTGCCAGCAGCGCCGCAGGGCGGAACACTGAAGCTTTCTTT
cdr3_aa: CASSAAGRNTEAFF

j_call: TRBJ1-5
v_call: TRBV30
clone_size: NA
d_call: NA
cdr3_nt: TGTGCCTGGAGTGTTAGGGGTGGACAGCCCCAGCATTTT
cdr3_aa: CAWSVRGGQPQHF